This TCR beta chain was found in a study of T cells in Graves' hyperthyroidism and ophthalmopathy. Source material for PBMCs was around 10 ml fresh peripheral blood. Looked up from germline, CDR1 is MNHEY and CDR2 is SMNVEV (reference sequence). V lost 10 bases to trimming and J lost 2 bases, with 14 bases between them. CDR3 length equals 13 residues. This clonotype was found a few times. Authors of the study amplified TCR beta CDR3 regions from RNA transcripts. A set of HTBI primers served as the primers for a first-round RT-PCR of the TCR CDR3. TCRdb redid the calling of the multiplex PCR reads with MiXCR, one entry per CDR3 protein. This table has a few hundred thousand distinct CDR3 sequences, about a sixth appearing once.

Specimen: blood. This clonotype was obtained from a woman between 25 and 40 years old with Graves' hyperthyroidism. The chain recombines TRBV27 with TRBJ1-2; tentative D call: TRBD1 (6 bases). Here the CDR3 reads CATKGVENYGYTF. The CDR3 nucleotides are TGTGCCACAAAGGGGGTTGAGAACTATGGCTACACCTTC.